These T cell receptor beta chains were read from a single sample in a study of blood T cell repertoires in COVID-19. The method was immunoSEQ multiplex PCR; TCRdb's version includes in-frame clones alone and lacks a portion of them. Among 160,000 or so clones listed, roughly 90% were seen once. The sequenced sample was peripheral blood. The receptors were gathered from a man aged 18 to 35 with acute or convalescent COVID-19. The CDR3 runs from the conserved cysteine through the conserved F or W. Fields, in order: D gene, V gene, J gene, clone size, CDR3 DNA, CDR3 protein. The D gene is left open where the match is weak. Clone sizes are given selectively: once, few, many, or a class where the clone is expanded.

.,TRBV27,TRBJ1-1,.,TGTGCCAGCAGTTTAGTGAGGCCTCGCGGGCTAAAGTACATGAACACTGAAGCTTTCTTT,CASSLVRPRGLKYMNTEAFF
TRBD1,TRBV13,TRBJ2-2,.,TGTGCCAGCAGCCCATGGGGACAGGGGGTCCCCGGGGAGCTGTTTTTT,CASSPWGQGVPGELFF
.,TRBV14,TRBJ2-7,.,TGTGCCAGCAGCCACTACCCGGACAGAACCTACGAGCAGTACTTC,CASSHYPDRTYEQYF
.,TRBV3-1/TRBV3-2,TRBJ2-7,.,TGTGCCAGCAGCCCCCGGGGGACAGCGCACGAGCAGTACTTC,CASSPRGTAHEQYF
TRBD1,TRBV27,TRBJ2-7,.,TGTGCCAGCAGTGGGGTGGGGACAGTTTCCTACGAGCAGTACTTC,CASSGVGTVSYEQYF
.,TRBV12-3/TRBV12-4,TRBJ1-2,.,TGTGCCAGCAGTTTACGAGGAGATGGCTACACCTTC,CASSLRGDGYTF
.,TRBV11-3,TRBJ2-5,.,TGTGCCAGCAGCTTAGGGACAGAACCGTACCAAGAGACCCAGTACTTC,CASSLGTEPYQETQYF
TRBD1,TRBV27,TRBJ1-2,once,TGTGCCAGCAGTTCAAGGACAGGGCTTAGCTATGGCTACACCTTC,CASSSRTGLSYGYTF
TRBD2,TRBV6-5,TRBJ2-3,.,TGTGCCAGCAGGCCGTCTGGACTAGCGGGAGGGACGCAGTATTTT,CASRPSGLAGGTQYF
.,TRBV30,TRBJ1-1,.,TGTGCCTGGGACTTGAGGCCCAACACTGAAGCTTTCTTT,CAWDLRPNTEAFF
.,TRBV11-2,TRBJ1-1,.,TGTGCCAGCACCTTCTTAGCAGGGTGGGCGACTGAAGCTTTCTTT,CASTFLAGWATEAFF
TRBD1,TRBV19,TRBJ1-1,.,TGTGCCAGTAGTATCGACAGGGGTCGGGACACTGAAGCTTTCTTT,CASSIDRGRDTEAFF
TRBD1,TRBV7-6,TRBJ1-1,.,TGTGCCAGCAGCCTGACAGGGCCGAACACTGAAGCTTTCTTT,CASSLTGPNTEAFF
.,TRBV29-1,TRBJ1-4,.,TGCAGCGTTGAAGGGACCGGGACTCAGAATGAAAAACTGTTTTTT,CSVEGTGTQNEKLFF
.,TRBV18,TRBJ1-2,.,TGTGCCAGCTCACCAACAGGTTCCTATGGCTACACCTTC,CASSPTGSYGYTF
TRBD1,TRBV4-1,TRBJ1-4,.,TGCGCCAGCAGCGAGGACAGGGTGAATGAAAAACTGTTTTTT,CASSEDRVNEKLFF
TRBD1,TRBV3-1/TRBV3-2,TRBJ1-2,.,TGTGCCAGCAGCCCTTCAACACAGGGGTCCTATGGCTACACCTTC,CASSPSTQGSYGYTF
.,TRBV6-1,TRBJ1-2,.,TGTGCCAGCAGTGAAGCGCGAGGCTATGGCTACACCTTC,CASSEARGYGYTF
.,TRBV4-2,TRBJ2-1,.,TGTGCCAGCAGCCATCTTGCGTCCTCCTACAATGAGCAGTTCTTC,CASSHLASSYNEQFF
TRBD1,TRBV5-1,TRBJ2-7,.,TGCGCCAGCAGCCCTCGGACAGGGGGAAGCTCCTACGAGCAGTACTTC,CASSPRTGGSSYEQYF
TRBD2,TRBV5-1,TRBJ2-3,.,TGCGCCAGCAGCCCCCCCGCAGCGGGATCAGATACGCAGTATTTT,CASSPPAAGSDTQYF
.,TRBV3-1/TRBV3-2,TRBJ1-1,.,TGTGCCAGCAGCGAGGGGGTCCACACTGAAGCTTTCTTT,CASSEGVHTEAFF
.,TRBV29-1,TRBJ2-4,once,TGCAGCGTTGGTGTCGGTCCCGGGACACAGATAGCCAAAAACATTCAGTACTTC,CSVGVGPGTQIAKNIQYF
TRBD1,TRBV3-1/TRBV3-2,TRBJ1-2,.,TGTGCCAGCAGTTCCGGGACAGGGGTCTATGGCTACACCTTC,CASSSGTGVYGYTF
.,TRBV19,TRBJ2-1,.,TGTGCCAGTAGTAGCTTCAGCTCCTACAATGAGCAGTTCTTC,CASSSFSSYNEQFF
.,TRBV29-1,TRBJ2-1,.,TGCAGCGTTGAAGCCCCTAGCCTGGAGTTCTTC,CSVEAPSLEFF